This T cell receptor (beta chain) was captured in a study of blood T cell repertoires in COVID-19. Study details: Some COVID-19 samples were acute and others convalescent; all came from the United States, Italy and Spain. T cells, B-cell-depleted T cells, or PBMCs supplied cDNA or gDNA.

Per the study methods: Nucleated cell number was recorded as an estimate derived from reference gene primer amplification. Only in-frame clones appear in the TCRdb table, and some are missing; sequencing was by immunoSEQ multiplex PCR. The D gene and trimming were derived from the DNA, and the V and J assignments and clone size from that table. The table shows about 200,000 clones, with 80% to 90% occurring only once. V shed 2 bases and J shed 6 bases, with 13 bases lying between them. This CDR3 has 14 amino acids. CDR1 is SEHNR and CDR2 is FQNEAQ in the germline V gene (reference sequence). This chain links TRBV7-9 with TRBJ1-1; D is perhaps TRBD1 (5 bases). The sample taken for sequencing was peripheral blood. This clonotype originated in a human donor with active or convalescent COVID-19. The donor label of this sample is uncertain. The CDR3 bases are TGTGCCAGCAGCTTAAGTCAGGGTGACGCTGAAGCTTTCTTT. This sequence encodes CASSLSQGDAEAFF.